The entry below gives a single TCR beta chain sequence along with its context. Its recognized antigen is unknown. Germline and junction disagree at one end, which may indicate a read error. The collaborating institutions used their own protocols to collect whole blood in K2EDTA tubes. For TCRbeta analysis, collaborators shipped samples as frozen whole blood, isolated PBMCs, or DNA extracted from either of those sample types. The immunoSEQ Assay, a bias-controlled multiplex PCR, was used to amplify TCRbeta CDR3 regions from genomic DNA. In the original analysis: Nucleated cell counts per sample were estimated from amplification of reference gene primers within the assay. Sequence reads were collapsed and filtered to measure the absolute abundance of every unique TCRbeta CDR3 rearrangement. For each sample, productive Simpson clonality was calculated as the square root of Simpson's diversity index over productive rearrangements. TCRdb limited this immuneACCESS table to in-frame rearrangements with V and J called. A share of clones is missing; checked studies link under half to unresolved V genes, and the rest is unexplained. V and J calls and clone size are those listed in that table; D and trimming were worked out from the DNA. The sample profile shows 220,000 or so clones; around three quarters of them were found once. The top ten clones comprise around 5.4% of the sample.

This specimen belongs to a study of blood T cell repertoires in COVID-19 (dated by TCRdb to between 2020 and 2021). For the wider study: Samples from collaborators originated in the United States, Italy and Spain and spanned both the acute and convalescent phases of COVID-19. The dataset comprised deeply sampled blood TCRbeta repertoires from subjects exposed to, actively infected with, or recovered from COVID-19. The repertoires were released in a freely available public database meant as a resource for research on the immune response to SARS-CoV-2. Where HLA class I and class II types were available, the types were taken from metadata supplied by the sample provider, not from assay-based typing. Sample metadata almost always included a de-identified subject ID, COVID-19 status, age in years and sex. The samples were drawn from two sources: the first 160 participants of the ongoing ImmuneRACE study, and fewer than 1,500 subjects contributed by 6 global collaborators. The prospective study material was composed of cDNA or gDNA derived from T cells, B-cell-depleted T cells, or PBMCs.

Broad study findings and their caveats: The amount of clinical and demographic metadata varied by source and participant and was provided uncurated.

For CDR1 and CDR2, the germline V gene lists KGHDR and SFDVKD. Inclusive of the bounding cysteine and phenylalanine, the CDR3 is 16 residues long. Only the CDR3 portion is preserved as DNA: 48 bases, with reading frame beginning at the first base. Input material: peripheral blood. The rearrangement combines TRBV24-1 with TRBJ2-2, with 9 bases matching TRBD2. The TCR was taken from a woman in her 70s with acute or convalescent COVID-19. The CDR3 protein: CATSGLTSGNTGELFF. The DNA sequence is given as TGTGCCACCAGTGGTTTGACTAGCGGGAACACCGGGGAGCTGTTTTTT.